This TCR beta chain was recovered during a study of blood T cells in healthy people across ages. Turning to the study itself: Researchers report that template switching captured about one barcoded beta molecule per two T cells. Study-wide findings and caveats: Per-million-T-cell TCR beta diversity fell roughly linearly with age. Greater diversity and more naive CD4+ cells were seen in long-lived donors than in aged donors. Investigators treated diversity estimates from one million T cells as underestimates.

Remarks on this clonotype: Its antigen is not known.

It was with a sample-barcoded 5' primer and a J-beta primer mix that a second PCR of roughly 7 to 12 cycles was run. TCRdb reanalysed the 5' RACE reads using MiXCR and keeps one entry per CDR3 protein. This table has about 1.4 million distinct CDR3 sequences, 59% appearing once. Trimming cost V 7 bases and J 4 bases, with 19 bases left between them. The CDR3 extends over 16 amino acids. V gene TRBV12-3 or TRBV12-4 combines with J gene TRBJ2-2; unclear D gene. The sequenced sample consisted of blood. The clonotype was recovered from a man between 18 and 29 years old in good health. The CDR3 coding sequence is TGTGCCAGCACCCCTACCCGCTCTCGGGCCACCGGGGAGCTGTTTTTT. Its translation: CASTPTRSRATGELFF.